This entry features one T cell receptor beta chain sequence. Its antigen remains unidentified. The sample is drawn from a study of cytomegalovirus exposure and HLA in healthy donors. Points from the study as a whole: Common viral pathogens were later found to be apparently linked to several of the most significant clusters. In presence/absence analyses, roughly uniform sequencing depth across donors was assumed. Data from an earlier analysis indicated that most TCR beta V segments were productive either about 90% or about 30% of the time.

Germline CDR1 MNHEY, CDR2 SMNVEV (reference sequence). CDR3 length: 14 residues. With 0 bases removed from V and 7 bases from J, the gap between germline ends came to 13 bases. PCR was performed using 60 Vbeta and 13 Jbeta primers. Here immunoSEQ multiplex PCR was the method, and the copy in TCRdb shows in-frame clones only, minus some. Here the sample spans 150,000 to 200,000 clones, 85% being singletons. Likely unrecorded immune exposures existed in these nominally healthy donors. The source of this sequence is a man between 25 and 39 years old in good health and CMV-seropositive. Sequenced material: PBMCs. V and J are TRBV27 and TRBJ2-7, with D unresolved. Here the CDR3 reads CASSLSGVPGEQYV. The CDR3 bases are TGTGCCAGCAGTTTATCAGGCGTCCCCGGAGAGCAGTACGTC.